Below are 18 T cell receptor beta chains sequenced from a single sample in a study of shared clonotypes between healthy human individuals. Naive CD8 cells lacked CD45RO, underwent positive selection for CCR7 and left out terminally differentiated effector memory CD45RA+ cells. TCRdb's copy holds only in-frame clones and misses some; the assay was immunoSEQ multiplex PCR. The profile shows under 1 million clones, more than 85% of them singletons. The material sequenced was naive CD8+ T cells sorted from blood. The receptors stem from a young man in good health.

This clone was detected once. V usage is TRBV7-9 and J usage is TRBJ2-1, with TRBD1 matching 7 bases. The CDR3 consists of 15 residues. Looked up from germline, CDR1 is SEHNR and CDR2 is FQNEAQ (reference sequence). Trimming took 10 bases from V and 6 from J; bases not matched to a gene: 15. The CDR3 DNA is TGTGCCACCACCTCAGGGGGTAGTGGGTTCAATGAGCAGTTCTTC. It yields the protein CATTSGGSGFNEQFF. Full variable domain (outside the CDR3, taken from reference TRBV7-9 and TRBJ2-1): DTGVSQNPRHKITKRGQNVTFRCDPISEHNRLYWYRQTLGQGPEFLTYFQNEAQLEKSRLLSDRFSAERPKGSFSTLEIQRTEQGDSAMYLCATTSGGSGFNEQFFGPGTRLTVL.

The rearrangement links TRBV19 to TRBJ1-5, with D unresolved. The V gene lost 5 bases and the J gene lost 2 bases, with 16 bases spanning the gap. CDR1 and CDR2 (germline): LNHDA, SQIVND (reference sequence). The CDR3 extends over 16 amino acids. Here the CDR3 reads CASSLPWEGGNQPQHF. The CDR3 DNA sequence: TGTGCCAGTAGTTTACCATGGGAAGGTGGCAATCAGCCCCAGCATTTT.

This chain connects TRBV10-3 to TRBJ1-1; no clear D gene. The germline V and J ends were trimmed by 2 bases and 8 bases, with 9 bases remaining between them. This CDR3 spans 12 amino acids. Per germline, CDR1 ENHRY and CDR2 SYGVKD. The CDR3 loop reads CAISEKGREAFF. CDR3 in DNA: TGTGCCATCAGTGAGAAGGGTAGGGAAGCTTTCTTT.

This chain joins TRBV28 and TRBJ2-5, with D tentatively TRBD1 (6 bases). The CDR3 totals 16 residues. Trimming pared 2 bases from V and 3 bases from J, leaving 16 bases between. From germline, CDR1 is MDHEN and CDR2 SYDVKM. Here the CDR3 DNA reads TGTGCCAGCAGTTTAAGCCCAGGGGTGGTGGAAGAGACCCAGTACTTC. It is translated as CASSLSPGVVEETQYF.

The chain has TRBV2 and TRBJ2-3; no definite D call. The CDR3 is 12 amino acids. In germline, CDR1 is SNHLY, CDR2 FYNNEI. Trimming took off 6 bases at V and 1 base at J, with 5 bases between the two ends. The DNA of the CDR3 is TGTGCCAGCAGAGCAGGCACAGATACGCAGTATTTT. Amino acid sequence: CASRAGTDTQYF.

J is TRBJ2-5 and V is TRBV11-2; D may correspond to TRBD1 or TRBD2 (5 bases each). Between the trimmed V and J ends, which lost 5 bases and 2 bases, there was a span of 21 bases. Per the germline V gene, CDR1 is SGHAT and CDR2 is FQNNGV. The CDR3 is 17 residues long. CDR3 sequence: CASSTGYRDGTQETQYF. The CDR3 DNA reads TGTGCCAGCAGCACAGGTTACCGGGACGGAACACAAGAGACCCAGTACTTC.

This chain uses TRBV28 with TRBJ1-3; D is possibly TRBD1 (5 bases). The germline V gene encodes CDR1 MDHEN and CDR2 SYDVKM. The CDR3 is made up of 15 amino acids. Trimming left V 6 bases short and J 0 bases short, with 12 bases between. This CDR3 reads CASRYGTGSGNTIYF. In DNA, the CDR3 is TGTGCCAGCAGATATGGGACGGGCTCTGGAAACACCATATATTTT.

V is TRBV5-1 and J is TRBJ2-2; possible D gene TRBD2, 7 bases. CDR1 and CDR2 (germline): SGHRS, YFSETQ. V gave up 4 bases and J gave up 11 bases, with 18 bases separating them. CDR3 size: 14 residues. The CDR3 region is CASSPLGGRIELFF. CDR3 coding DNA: TGCGCCAGCAGCCCCCTCGGGGGGCGAATAGAGCTGTTTTTT.

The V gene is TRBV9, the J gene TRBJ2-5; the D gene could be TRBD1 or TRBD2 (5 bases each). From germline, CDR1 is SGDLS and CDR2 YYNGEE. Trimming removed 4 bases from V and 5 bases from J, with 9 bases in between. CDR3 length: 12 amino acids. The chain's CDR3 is CASSSEGETQYF. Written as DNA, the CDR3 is TGTGCCAGCAGCTCCGAGGGGGAGACCCAGTACTTC.

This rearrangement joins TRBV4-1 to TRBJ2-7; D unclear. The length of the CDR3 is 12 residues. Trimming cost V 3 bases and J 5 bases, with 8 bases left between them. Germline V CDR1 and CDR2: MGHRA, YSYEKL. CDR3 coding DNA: TGCGCCAGCAGCCAGGAATACAACGAGCAGTACTTC. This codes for CASSQEYNEQYF.

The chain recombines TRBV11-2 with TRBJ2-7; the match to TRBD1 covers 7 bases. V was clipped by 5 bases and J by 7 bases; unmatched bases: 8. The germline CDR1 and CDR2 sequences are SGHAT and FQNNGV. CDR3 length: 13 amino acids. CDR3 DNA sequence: TGTGCCAGCAGCACCGGGACAGCCGGGGAGCAGTACTTC. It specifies CASSTGTAGEQYF.

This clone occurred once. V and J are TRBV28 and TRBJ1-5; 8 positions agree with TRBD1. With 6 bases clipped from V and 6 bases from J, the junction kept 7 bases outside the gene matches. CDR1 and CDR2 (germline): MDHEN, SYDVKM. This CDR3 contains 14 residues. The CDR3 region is CASRFQGALQPQHF. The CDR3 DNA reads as TGTGCCAGCAGATTTCAGGGGGCGCTTCAGCCCCAGCATTTT.

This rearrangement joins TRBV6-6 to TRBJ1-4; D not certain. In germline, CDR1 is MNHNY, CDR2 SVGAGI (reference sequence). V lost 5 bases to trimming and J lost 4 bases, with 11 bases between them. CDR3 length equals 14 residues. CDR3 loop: CASSVRVVNEKLFF. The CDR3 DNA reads TGTGCCAGCAGTGTTCGTGTGGTTAATGAAAAACTGTTTTTT.

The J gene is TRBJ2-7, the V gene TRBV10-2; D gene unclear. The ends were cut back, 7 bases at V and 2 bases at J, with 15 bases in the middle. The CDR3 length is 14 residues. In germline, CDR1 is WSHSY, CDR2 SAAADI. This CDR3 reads CASTRTDATYEQYF. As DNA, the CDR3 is TGCGCCAGCACTAGGACGGACGCCACCTACGAGCAGTACTTC.

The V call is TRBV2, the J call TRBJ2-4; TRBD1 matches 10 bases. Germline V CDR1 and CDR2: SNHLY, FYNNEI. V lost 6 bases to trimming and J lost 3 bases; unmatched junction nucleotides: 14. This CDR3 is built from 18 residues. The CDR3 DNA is TGTGCCAGCAGAGTGGACAGGGGGGATCCTGGGGTCAAAAACATTCAGTACTTC. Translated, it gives CASRVDRGDPGVKNIQYF.

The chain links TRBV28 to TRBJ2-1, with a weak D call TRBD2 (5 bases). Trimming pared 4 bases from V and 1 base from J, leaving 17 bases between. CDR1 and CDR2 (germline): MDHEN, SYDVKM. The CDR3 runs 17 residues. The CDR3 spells CASSYVKGVLSYNEQFF. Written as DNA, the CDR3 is TGTGCCAGCAGTTACGTTAAGGGAGTATTGTCCTACAATGAGCAGTTCTTC.

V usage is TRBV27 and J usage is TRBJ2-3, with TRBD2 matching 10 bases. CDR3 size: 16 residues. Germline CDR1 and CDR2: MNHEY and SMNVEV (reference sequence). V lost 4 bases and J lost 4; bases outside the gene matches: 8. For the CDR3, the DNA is TGTGCCAGCAGTTCCCCTAGCGGGAGTGACGCAGATACGCAGTATTTT. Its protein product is CASSSPSGSDADTQYF.

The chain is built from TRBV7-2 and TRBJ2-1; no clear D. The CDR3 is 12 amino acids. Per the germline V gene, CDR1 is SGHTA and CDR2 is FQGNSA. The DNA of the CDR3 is TGTGCTACCGGCCACGTCGTCAATGAGCAGTTCTTC. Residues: CATGHVVNEQFF.